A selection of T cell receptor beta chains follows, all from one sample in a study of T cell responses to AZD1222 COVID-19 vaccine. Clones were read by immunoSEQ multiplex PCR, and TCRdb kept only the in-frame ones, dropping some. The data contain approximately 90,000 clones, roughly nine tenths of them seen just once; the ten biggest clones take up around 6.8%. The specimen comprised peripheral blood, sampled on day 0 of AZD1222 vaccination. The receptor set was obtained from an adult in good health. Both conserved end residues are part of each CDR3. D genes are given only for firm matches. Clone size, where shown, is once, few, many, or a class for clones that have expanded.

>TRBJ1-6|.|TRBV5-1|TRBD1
TGCGCCAGCAGCCCCGAAACCGGGACAGGGTATAATTCACCCCTCCACTTT
CASSPETGTGYNSPLHF
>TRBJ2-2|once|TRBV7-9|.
TGTGCCAGCAGCACAGGGTCTGCGAACACCGGGGAGCTGTTTTTT
CASSTGSANTGELFF
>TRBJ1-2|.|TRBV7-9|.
TGTGCCAGCAGACCCGGGGGGGGCGCGATCTATGGCTACACCTTC
CASRPGGGAIYGYTF
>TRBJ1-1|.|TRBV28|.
TGTGCCAGCATTGTGTGGGGGGAGAACACTGAAGCTTTCTTT
CASIVWGENTEAFF
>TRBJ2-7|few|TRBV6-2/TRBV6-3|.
TGTGCCAGCAGCTTGACAGTTACTATAAACTCCTACGAGCAGTACTTC
CASSLTVTINSYEQYF
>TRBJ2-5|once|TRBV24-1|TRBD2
TGTGCCACCAGTGATGCGGGGGGGCGTCGGGAAGAGACCCAGTACTTC
CATSDAGGRREETQYF
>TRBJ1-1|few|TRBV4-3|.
TGCGCCAGCAGCCAAGCCCTAAACGGAGGAACTGAAGCTTTCTTT
CASSQALNGGTEAFF
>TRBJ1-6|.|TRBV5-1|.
TGCGCCAGCAGCCCGGACGGTCCAGAGAATTCACCCCTCCACTTT
CASSPDGPENSPLHF
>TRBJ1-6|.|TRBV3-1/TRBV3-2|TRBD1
TGTGCCAGCAGCCAAGTAGGACAGGAGAGAAATTCACCCCTCCACTTT
CASSQVGQERNSPLHF
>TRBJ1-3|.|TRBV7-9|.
TGTGCCAGCAGCTTAGGCCTCTCTGGAAACACCATATATTTT
CASSLGLSGNTIYF
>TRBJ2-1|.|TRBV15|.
TGTGCCACCAGCAGAATCCGAGGAGGGATAACCTACAATGAGCAGTTCTTC
CATSRIRGGITYNEQFF
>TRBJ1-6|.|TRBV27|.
TGTGCCAGCAGTTTGCGGGTCGATAATTCACCCCTCCACTTT
CASSLRVDNSPLHF
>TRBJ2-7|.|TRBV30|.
TGTGCCTGGAGAAGAAGGGAATACGAGCAGTACTTC
CAWRRREYEQYF
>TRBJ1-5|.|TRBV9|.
TGTGCCAGCAGCCCCGGAGTGGTGGAGGGGCAGCCCCAGCATTTT
CASSPGVVEGQPQHF
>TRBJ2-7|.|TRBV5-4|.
TGTGCCAGCAGCTTCAGGGGCTCCTACGAGCAGTACTTC
CASSFRGSYEQYF
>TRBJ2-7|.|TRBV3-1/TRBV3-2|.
TGTGCCAGCAGCCAAGTACCAGGCCCGTCCTACGAGCAGTACTTC
CASSQVPGPSYEQYF